This T cell receptor beta chain appears in the sequencing data of a study of cytomegalovirus exposure and HLA in healthy donors. Trimming at V came to 4 bases and at J to 1 base, leaving 13 bases not matched to a gene. The CDR3 loop spans 18 amino acids. Germline CDR1 MRHNA, CDR2 SNTAGT. 60 Vbeta and 13 Jbeta primers were used in PCR. TCRdb's copy holds only in-frame clones and misses some; the assay was immunoSEQ multiplex PCR. The sample consists of under 250,000 clones, around 78% of them appearing once. The sequenced sample was PBMCs. The source is a man aged 25-45 years in good health and CMV-seronegative. The chain links TRBV6-4 to TRBJ2-1, with 7 bases identical to TRBD1. CDR3 sequence reads: CASSAGQTNHLSYNEQFF. DNA of the CDR3: TGTGCCAGCAGTGCGGGACAGACCAATCACCTATCCTACAATGAGCAGTTCTTC.